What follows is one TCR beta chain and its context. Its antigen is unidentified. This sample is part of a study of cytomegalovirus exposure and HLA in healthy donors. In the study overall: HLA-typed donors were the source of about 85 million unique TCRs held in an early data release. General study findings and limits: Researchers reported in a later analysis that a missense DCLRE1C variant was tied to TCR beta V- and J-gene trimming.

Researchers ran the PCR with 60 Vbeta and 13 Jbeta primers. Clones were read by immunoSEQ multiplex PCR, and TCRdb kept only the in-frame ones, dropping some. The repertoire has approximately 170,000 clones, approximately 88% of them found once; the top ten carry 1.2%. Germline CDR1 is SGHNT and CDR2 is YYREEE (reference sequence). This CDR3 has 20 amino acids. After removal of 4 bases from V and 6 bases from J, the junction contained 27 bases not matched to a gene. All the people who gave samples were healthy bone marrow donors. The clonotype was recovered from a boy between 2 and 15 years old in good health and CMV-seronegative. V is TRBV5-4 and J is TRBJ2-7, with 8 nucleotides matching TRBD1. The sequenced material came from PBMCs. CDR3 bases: TGTGCCAGCAGCCCTGACAGGGGAACATCGGGGGAACCGAGGTTATCCGAGCAGTACTTC. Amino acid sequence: CASSPDRGTSGEPRLSEQYF.